The rows below give T cell receptor beta chains drawn from one sample of a study of control samples from healthy donors and cancer patients. The data were produced by immunoSEQ multiplex PCR, yet TCRdb's version contains in-frame clones alone and is incomplete. In the table there are 65,000 to 85,000 clones, 70% to 90% of which are singletons. The specimen was PBMCs. The receptors stem from a woman aged 45-65 years with head and neck cancer. Each CDR3 is given with its conserved first and last residue. The order of the fields is clone size, D gene, J gene, V gene, CDR3 protein, CDR3 DNA. D genes are given only for firm matches. Some rows have no size entry. The others give once, few or many, or a class for an expanded clone.

abundance: -
d_gene: -
j_gene: TRBJ1-2
v_gene: TRBV27
CDR3aa: CASSLFGGGDYGYTF
CDR3nt: TGTGCCAGCAGTTTATTTGGGGGGGGAGACTATGGCTACACCTTC

abundance: -
d_gene: -
j_gene: TRBJ2-5
v_gene: TRBV5-1
CDR3aa: CASSLAGRRRGETQYF
CDR3nt: TGCGCCAGCAGCTTGGCGGGACGTAGGAGGGGAGAGACCCAGTACTTC

abundance: -
d_gene: TRBD1
j_gene: TRBJ2-2
v_gene: TRBV7-8
CDR3aa: CASSAHLRGPGTGELFF
CDR3nt: TGTGCCAGCAGCGCACACCTCAGGGGGCCGGGCACCGGGGAGCTGTTTTTT

abundance: once
d_gene: TRBD2
j_gene: TRBJ2-7
v_gene: TRBV5-3
CDR3aa: CARRRRTSGSPPSYEQYF
CDR3nt: TGTGCCAGAAGGCGGCGGACTAGCGGGAGCCCCCCATCATACGAGCAGTACTTC

abundance: -
d_gene: -
j_gene: TRBJ1-2
v_gene: TRBV7-8
CDR3aa: CASSLAAAGSTQRYGYTF
CDR3nt: TGTGCCAGCAGCCTAGCGGCAGCGGGCAGCACCCAACGGTATGGCTACACCTTC

abundance: -
d_gene: -
j_gene: TRBJ1-2
v_gene: TRBV6-1
CDR3aa: CASSKDSPRSYYGYTF
CDR3nt: TGTGCCAGCAGTAAAGACAGTCCGCGAAGCTACTATGGCTACACCTTC

abundance: -
d_gene: -
j_gene: TRBJ1-1
v_gene: TRBV18
CDR3aa: CASSPEQLSPGTEAFF
CDR3nt: TGTGCCAGCTCACCGGAACAGCTGAGCCCAGGCACTGAAGCTTTCTTT

abundance: -
d_gene: -
j_gene: TRBJ2-7
v_gene: TRBV10-3
CDR3aa: CATERVRNYEQYF
CDR3nt: TGTGCCACGGAGAGGGTACGGAACTACGAGCAGTACTTC

abundance: -
d_gene: -
j_gene: TRBJ2-3
v_gene: TRBV2
CDR3aa: CASSVDSLMVTDTQYF
CDR3nt: TGTGCCAGCAGTGTGGACTCCCTCATGGTCACAGATACGCAGTATTTT

abundance: -
d_gene: -
j_gene: TRBJ1-5
v_gene: TRBV30
CDR3aa: CAWSRREVQPQHF
CDR3nt: TGTGCCTGGAGTCGACGTGAGGTCCAGCCCCAGCATTTT

abundance: -
d_gene: -
j_gene: TRBJ2-7
v_gene: TRBV5-6
CDR3aa: CASSSPGGFSYEQYF
CDR3nt: TGTGCCAGCAGCTCACCCGGAGGGTTCTCCTACGAGCAGTACTTC

abundance: -
d_gene: -
j_gene: TRBJ1-5
v_gene: TRBV2
CDR3aa: CASSGVAQHF
CDR3nt: TGTGCCAGCAGTGGGGTAGCCCAGCATTTT

abundance: -
d_gene: TRBD1
j_gene: TRBJ2-7
v_gene: TRBV30
CDR3aa: CAGLDRNYEQYF
CDR3nt: TGTGCCGGATTGGACAGGAATTACGAGCAGTACTTC

abundance: once
d_gene: TRBD1
j_gene: TRBJ1-1
v_gene: TRBV10-3
CDR3aa: CAISLDRGQTEAFF
CDR3nt: TGTGCCATCAGCCTGGACAGGGGGCAAACTGAAGCTTTCTTT

abundance: -
d_gene: TRBD2
j_gene: TRBJ2-1
v_gene: TRBV7-3
CDR3aa: CASSPGLVPSYNEQFF
CDR3nt: TGTGCCAGCAGCCCAGGACTAGTACCCTCCTACAATGAGCAGTTCTTC

abundance: few
d_gene: -
j_gene: TRBJ1-6
v_gene: TRBV4-2
CDR3aa: CASSQEFDSPLHF
CDR3nt: TGTGCCAGCAGCCAAGAATTTGATTCACCCCTCCACTTT

abundance: -
d_gene: -
j_gene: TRBJ2-3
v_gene: TRBV6-5
CDR3aa: CASNTQGSTDTQYF
CDR3nt: TGTGCCAGCAATACGCAGGGCAGCACAGATACGCAGTATTTT

abundance: -
d_gene: TRBD1
j_gene: TRBJ1-6
v_gene: TRBV7-2
CDR3aa: CASSPGQFPSPLHF
CDR3nt: TGTGCCAGCAGCCCGGGACAGTTCCCTTCACCCCTCCACTTT

abundance: -
d_gene: TRBD1
j_gene: TRBJ2-7
v_gene: TRBV30
CDR3aa: CAWSVRTGVVHEQYF
CDR3nt: TGTGCCTGGAGTGTACGGACAGGGGTCGTCCACGAGCAGTACTTC

abundance: -
d_gene: TRBD1
j_gene: TRBJ1-2
v_gene: TRBV4-2
CDR3aa: CASSRSGTGDSYGYTF
CDR3nt: TGTGCCAGCAGCCGCTCCGGGACAGGTGACTCCTATGGCTACACCTTC

abundance: -
d_gene: -
j_gene: TRBJ1-5
v_gene: TRBV30
CDR3aa: CAWSVEGNQPQHF
CDR3nt: TGTGCCTGGAGTGTAGAGGGGAATCAGCCCCAGCATTTT

abundance: -
d_gene: TRBD1
j_gene: TRBJ1-1
v_gene: TRBV14
CDR3aa: CASSQTGLTEAFF
CDR3nt: TGTGCCAGCAGCCAGACAGGGCTAACTGAAGCTTTCTTT

abundance: -
d_gene: -
j_gene: TRBJ2-7
v_gene: TRBV27
CDR3aa: CASSLVAAAPYEQYF
CDR3nt: TGTGCCAGCAGTTTAGTCGCAGCGGCGCCCTACGAGCAGTACTTC

abundance: -
d_gene: -
j_gene: TRBJ1-2
v_gene: TRBV5-4
CDR3aa: CASSLGVNYGYTF
CDR3nt: TGTGCCAGCAGCTTGGGGGTTAACTATGGCTACACCTTC

abundance: -
d_gene: TRBD2
j_gene: TRBJ2-5
v_gene: TRBV28
CDR3aa: CASSFQSGGPETQYF
CDR3nt: TGTGCCAGCAGTTTTCAATCGGGGGGTCCAGAGACCCAGTACTTC

abundance: -
d_gene: -
j_gene: TRBJ1-5
v_gene: TRBV6-1
CDR3aa: CASSEGGPGGNQPQHF
CDR3nt: TGTGCCAGCAGTGAGGGGGGGCCTGGCGGCAATCAGCCCCAGCATTTT

abundance: -
d_gene: -
j_gene: TRBJ1-3
v_gene: TRBV7-9
CDR3aa: CASSSPSGGSSGNTIYF
CDR3nt: TGTGCCAGCAGCTCCCCCTCGGGAGGGAGCTCTGGAAACACCATATATTTT

abundance: once
d_gene: -
j_gene: TRBJ2-3
v_gene: TRBV9
CDR3aa: CASSPSSTDTQYF
CDR3nt: TGTGCCAGCAGCCCATCAAGCACAGATACGCAGTATTTT

abundance: -
d_gene: -
j_gene: TRBJ1-1
v_gene: TRBV25-1
CDR3aa: CASSELFGSQAFF
CDR3nt: TGTGCCAGCAGTGAATTGTTCGGGTCCCAAGCTTTCTTT

abundance: -
d_gene: -
j_gene: TRBJ2-7
v_gene: TRBV19
CDR3aa: CASSIQGSGTLSYEQYF
CDR3nt: TGTGCCAGTAGCATACAGGGTTCCGGGACACTCTCCTACGAGCAGTACTTC

abundance: -
d_gene: TRBD2
j_gene: TRBJ2-2
v_gene: TRBV7-6
CDR3aa: CASSLIGGGADTGELFF
CDR3nt: TGTGCCAGCAGCTTAATCGGGGGGGGAGCGGACACCGGGGAGCTGTTTTTT

abundance: -
d_gene: -
j_gene: TRBJ1-5
v_gene: TRBV18
CDR3aa: CASSRGGLNNQPQHF
CDR3nt: TGTGCCAGCTCACGGGGGGGGCTTAACAATCAGCCCCAGCATTTT

abundance: -
d_gene: TRBD1
j_gene: TRBJ2-2
v_gene: TRBV29-1
CDR3aa: CSVGQGYTGELFF
CDR3nt: TGCAGCGTTGGACAGGGATACACCGGGGAGCTGTTTTTT

abundance: -
d_gene: TRBD2
j_gene: TRBJ2-5
v_gene: TRBV14
CDR3aa: CASSQDPRSTSGGSRGTQYF
CDR3nt: TGTGCCAGCAGCCAAGATCCGAGATCGACTAGCGGGGGGTCCCGGGGGACCCAGTACTTC

abundance: -
d_gene: -
j_gene: TRBJ2-3
v_gene: TRBV5-1
CDR3aa: CASSLADTQYF
CDR3nt: TGCGCCAGCAGCTTGGCAGATACGCAGTATTTT

abundance: -
d_gene: -
j_gene: TRBJ2-5
v_gene: TRBV18
CDR3aa: CASSLRGGETQYF
CDR3nt: TGTGCCAGCTCTCTCCGGGGAGGCGAGACCCAGTACTTC

abundance: -
d_gene: -
j_gene: TRBJ2-4
v_gene: TRBV3-1/TRBV3-2
CDR3aa: CASSPVGGIQYF
CDR3nt: TGTGCCAGCAGCCCGGTGGGGGGCATTCAGTACTTC

abundance: -
d_gene: -
j_gene: TRBJ1-1
v_gene: TRBV29-1
CDR3aa: CSVEETAFF
CDR3nt: TGCAGCGTTGAAGAAACAGCTTTCTTT

abundance: -
d_gene: -
j_gene: TRBJ2-2
v_gene: TRBV18
CDR3aa: CASSPIRDGELFF
CDR3nt: TGTGCCAGCTCACCAATTCGGGATGGGGAGCTGTTTTTT

abundance: -
d_gene: TRBD1
j_gene: TRBJ2-1
v_gene: TRBV5-4
CDR3aa: CASSPGQGANNEQFF
CDR3nt: TGTGCCAGCAGCCCCGGACAGGGGGCGAACAATGAGCAGTTCTTC

abundance: -
d_gene: -
j_gene: TRBJ1-1
v_gene: TRBV5-4
CDR3aa: CASSLGAFNTEAFF
CDR3nt: TGTGCCAGCAGCTTGGGGGCTTTTAACACTGAAGCTTTCTTT

abundance: -
d_gene: -
j_gene: TRBJ1-2
v_gene: TRBV5-6
CDR3aa: CASSFKGSYGYTF
CDR3nt: TGTGCCAGCAGCTTCAAGGGTAGCTATGGCTACACCTTC

abundance: -
d_gene: -
j_gene: TRBJ1-5
v_gene: TRBV5-6
CDR3aa: CASSLRGNQPQHF
CDR3nt: TGTGCCAGCAGCTTACGAGGGAATCAGCCCCAGCATTTT

abundance: -
d_gene: -
j_gene: TRBJ2-5
v_gene: TRBV29-1
CDR3aa: CSVSRQETQYF
CDR3nt: TGCAGCGTTTCCAGGCAAGAGACCCAGTACTTC

abundance: few
d_gene: -
j_gene: TRBJ1-3
v_gene: TRBV18
CDR3aa: CASSPRPRGVSGNTIYF
CDR3nt: TGTGCCAGCTCACCACGTCCACGCGGGGTCTCTGGAAACACCATATATTTT

abundance: -
d_gene: TRBD2
j_gene: TRBJ2-2
v_gene: TRBV14
CDR3aa: CASSRGLGVDSGELFF
CDR3nt: TGTGCCAGCAGCCGAGGACTAGGGGTCGATTCCGGGGAGCTGTTTTTT

abundance: -
d_gene: -
j_gene: TRBJ1-1
v_gene: TRBV7-2
CDR3aa: CASSWRQGTEAFF
CDR3nt: TGTGCCAGCAGCTGGCGCCAGGGGACTGAAGCTTTCTTT

abundance: -
d_gene: -
j_gene: TRBJ2-2
v_gene: TRBV4-2
CDR3aa: CASSQDLRATGELFF
CDR3nt: TGTGCCAGCAGCCAAGATCTCAGGGCCACCGGGGAGCTGTTTTTT

abundance: -
d_gene: TRBD2
j_gene: TRBJ2-3
v_gene: TRBV18
CDR3aa: CASSPPSGGVDTQYF
CDR3nt: TGTGCCAGCTCACCCCCATCGGGGGGGGTTGATACGCAGTATTTT

abundance: -
d_gene: TRBD2
j_gene: TRBJ2-3
v_gene: TRBV5-1
CDR3aa: CASSLASFKRGASTDTQYF
CDR3nt: TGCGCCAGCAGCTTGGCCTCTTTTAAGCGGGGGGCGAGCACAGATACGCAGTATTTT

abundance: -
d_gene: TRBD2
j_gene: TRBJ2-7
v_gene: TRBV5-4
CDR3aa: CASSFGTSGGTYEQYF
CDR3nt: TGTGCCAGCAGCTTTGGGACTAGCGGGGGCACCTACGAGCAGTACTTC

abundance: -
d_gene: -
j_gene: TRBJ1-5
v_gene: TRBV28
CDR3aa: CASSLLRGANSNQPQHF
CDR3nt: TGTGCCAGCAGTTTACTCAGGGGTGCCAATAGCAATCAGCCCCAGCATTTT

abundance: -
d_gene: -
j_gene: TRBJ1-2
v_gene: TRBV25-1
CDR3aa: CASSEGGLLYGYTF
CDR3nt: TGTGCCAGCAGTGAGGGCGGGCTTCTCTATGGCTACACCTTC

abundance: -
d_gene: -
j_gene: TRBJ2-1
v_gene: TRBV5-8
CDR3aa: CASSPGWGGASYNEQFF
CDR3nt: TGTGCCAGCAGCCCGGGGTGGGGCGGGGCCTCCTACAATGAGCAGTTCTTC

abundance: -
d_gene: TRBD2
j_gene: TRBJ2-2
v_gene: TRBV7-7
CDR3aa: CASSPRTSANTGELFF
CDR3nt: TGTGCCAGCAGCCCTAGGACTAGCGCGAACACCGGGGAGCTGTTTTTT

abundance: -
d_gene: TRBD1
j_gene: TRBJ1-2
v_gene: TRBV5-1
CDR3aa: CASREQGAIRGYTF
CDR3nt: TGCGCCAGCAGGGAGCAGGGGGCTATACGTGGCTACACCTTC

abundance: -
d_gene: -
j_gene: TRBJ2-2
v_gene: TRBV12-5
CDR3aa: CASGFTTGPGTGELFF
CDR3nt: TGTGCTAGTGGTTTTACGACGGGGCCCGGCACCGGGGAGCTGTTTTTT

abundance: -
d_gene: -
j_gene: TRBJ1-4
v_gene: TRBV30
CDR3aa: CAWNGRRGVEKLFF
CDR3nt: TGTGCCTGGAACGGCCGACGCGGAGTTGAAAAACTGTTTTTT

abundance: -
d_gene: -
j_gene: TRBJ2-2
v_gene: TRBV7-9
CDR3aa: CASSLDRHTGELFF
CDR3nt: TGTGCCAGCAGTCTCGACCGACACACCGGGGAGCTGTTTTTT

abundance: -
d_gene: -
j_gene: TRBJ1-4
v_gene: TRBV5-1
CDR3aa: CASSFGGQRNEKLFF
CDR3nt: TGCGCCAGCAGCTTCGGAGGACAGAGGAATGAAAAACTGTTTTTT